This passage covers 14 T cell receptor beta chains from one sample sequenced in a study of T-cell reconstitution after alpha-beta-depleted transplantation in children. For TCRbeta, the library was prepared with unique molecular identifiers. TCRdb analysed the PCR reads with MiXCR anew, one entry per CDR3 protein. The table records roughly 48,000 distinct CDR3 sequences, around 5.9% of them present only once. Sequences were derived from PBMCs, mostly from graft donor cells, sampled 60 days after TCRalphabeta/CD19-depleted stem cell transplant. The receptor set was obtained from a female patient aged 2-9 years who had a stem cell transplant for aplastic anemia, so the T cells may come from the graft donor.

This clonotype was seen repeatedly, ten times or more. The V gene is TRBV5-1, the J gene TRBJ2-5; D possibly corresponds to TRBD1 (6 bases). The germline CDR1 and CDR2 sequences are SGHRS and YFSETQ. This CDR3 is 14 amino acids long. V lost 3 bases and J 9 bases, leaving 18 bases between the germline ends. The CDR3: CASSSTGGQAAQYF. CDR3 DNA sequence: TGCGCCAGCAGCTCGACAGGAGGTCAGGCGGCCCAGTACTTC. Variable domain in full (rest from reference TRBV5-1 and TRBJ2-5): KAGVTQTPRYLIKTRGQQVTLSCSPISGHRSVSWYQQTPGQGLQFLFEYFSETQRNKGNFPGRFSGRQFSNSRSEMNVSTLELGDSALYLCASSSTGGQAAQYFGPGTRLLVL.

This clonotype is classed as medium-sized. The chain links TRBV7-6 to TRBJ2-2, with TRBD2 matching 11 bases. The V gene end was trimmed by 1 base and the J gene end by 6 bases; junction bases not matched to a gene: 4. CDR1 and CDR2 (germline): SGHVS, FNYEAQ. This CDR3 is built from 16 residues. DNA for the CDR3: TGTGCCAGCAGCTTAGTACTAGCGGGAGAGGCCGGGGAGCTGTTTTTT. Translation: CASSLVLAGEAGELFF.

This clonotype was counted ten times or more. The DNA of the CDR3 is TGTGCCAGCAGCTTGGTTTATGGGGGCTACAATGAGCAGTTCTTC. It yields the protein CASSLVYGGYNEQFF. The J gene is TRBJ2-1, the V gene TRBV5-6; perhaps D is TRBD1 or TRBD2 (5 bases each). The germline V gene encodes CDR1 SGHDT and CDR2 YYEEEE. The germline V and J ends were trimmed by 0 bases and 3 bases, with 10 bases remaining between them. CDR3 length: 15 residues.

Ten or more counts support this clonotype. The chain carries TRBV7-8 and TRBJ2-3, with D tentatively TRBD1 (5 bases). Germline-derived CDR1 and CDR2 are SGHVS and FQNEAQ. Trimming removed 5 bases at V and 1 base at J, with 10 bases between. The CDR3 extends over 14 amino acids. The CDR3 reads CASSPQGGTDTQYF. In nucleotides, the CDR3 is TGTGCCAGCAGCCCACAAGGGGGCACAGATACGCAGTATTTT.

This clonotype was detected ten times or more. This rearrangement joins TRBV5-1 to TRBJ2-7, with 9 bases identical to TRBD2. V was clipped by 4 bases and J by 2 bases; unmatched bases: 10. CDR1 and CDR2 from the germline V gene are SGHRS and YFSETQ. This CDR3 contains 16 residues. CDR3 nucleotide sequence: TGCGCCAGCAGCATCGACTCTAGCGGGGTTGCCTACGAGCAGTACTTC. Encoded protein: CASSIDSSGVAYEQYF. Full variable domain (remainder filled in from reference TRBV5-1 and TRBJ2-7): KAGVTQTPRYLIKTRGQQVTLSCSPISGHRSVSWYQQTPGQGLQFLFEYFSETQRNKGNFPGRFSGRQFSNSRSEMNVSTLELGDSALYLCASSIDSSGVAYEQYFGPGTRLTVT.

The table lists this clonotype with many counts. This sequence joins TRBV5-4 and TRBJ2-6, with D possibly TRBD2 on 5 matching bases. CDR3 size: 16 residues. V gave up 0 bases and J gave up 1 base, with 8 bases separating them. Germline lookup yields CDR1 SGHNT and CDR2 YYREEE (reference sequence). The CDR3 nucleotides are TGTGCCAGCAGCTTGGGTGGAGGTTCTGGGGCCAACGTCCTGACTTTC. Amino acids: CASSLGGGSGANVLTF.

This clonotype occurred many times. The chain employs TRBV3-1 and TRBJ2-1; 7 nucleotides match TRBD2. Germline values: CDR1 LGHDT, CDR2 YNNKEL (reference sequence). The ends lost 1 base at V and 2 bases at J; junction bases unmatched: 5. This CDR3 is 16 amino acids long. The chain's CDR3 is CASSQVTTSPYNEQFF. The CDR3 DNA sequence: TGTGCCAGCAGCCAAGTTACGACTAGCCCCTACAATGAGCAGTTCTTC.

This clonotype was seen at least ten times. The chain uses TRBV12-3 or TRBV12-4 and TRBJ2-5; 9 bases are shared with TRBD2. The junction had 16 bases not matched to a gene; V was cut back by 6 bases and J by 5 bases. This CDR3 region has 17 residues. CDR3 nucleotides: TGTGCCAGCAGATCCGGGTTAGCGGGAGTCAGAGAGGAGACCCAGTACTTC. This codes for CASRSGLAGVREETQYF.

This clonotype has at least ten counts. V gene TRBV12-3 or TRBV12-4 combines with J gene TRBJ1-1; no definite D call. The CDR3 consists of 13 residues. Between the trimmed V and J ends, which lost 6 bases and 0 bases, there was a span of 8 bases. The CDR3 DNA reads as TGTGCCAGCAGCTCTATGATGAACACTGAAGCTTTCTTT. Its translation: CASSSMMNTEAFF.

This clonotype was detected many times. The CDR3 DNA follows: TGTGCCACTTCGAGGGACATTTCAGATACGCAGTATTTT. Protein: CATSRDISDTQYF. The chain uses TRBV10-3 and TRBJ2-3; possibly TRBD1 for D (6 bases). In germline, CDR1 is ENHRY, CDR2 SYGVKD. Trimming took off 10 bases at V and 4 bases at J, with 15 bases between the two ends. The CDR3 is 13 residues long.

This clonotype has ten or more counts. J is TRBJ2-2 and V is TRBV5-1, with TRBD1 matching over 8 bases. The germline V gene has CDR1 SGHRS and CDR2 YFSETQ. The V gene end was trimmed by 4 bases and the J gene end by 2 bases; junction bases not matched to a gene: 4. The CDR3 is 15 residues long. The CDR3 loop is CASSRGQANTGELFF. In DNA, the CDR3 is TGCGCCAGCAGCCGGGGACAGGCAAACACCGGGGAGCTGTTTTTT.

In this sample, this clonotype turned up many times. The J gene is TRBJ1-2, the V gene TRBV7-2; D gene uncertain. This CDR3 has 13 amino acids. In germline, CDR1 is SGHTA, CDR2 FQGNSA. Between the trimmed V and J ends, which lost 7 bases and 4 bases, there was a span of 13 bases. The CDR3 coding sequence is TGTGCCAGCACCCTCCCCGCAGGCTATGGCTACACCTTC. Translating gives CASTLPAGYGYTF.

This clonotype was recorded at least ten times. The rearrangement uses TRBV20-1 and TRBJ2-7; no clear D. CDR1 DFQATT and CDR2 SNEGSKA come from the germline V gene (reference sequence). The V gene lost 4 bases and the J gene lost 5 bases, with 12 bases spanning the gap. This CDR3 spans 12 amino acids. The CDR3 sequence is CSAIPFLHEQYF. The DNA of the CDR3 is TGCAGTGCTATCCCCTTCTTGCACGAGCAGTACTTC.

This clonotype has only a few counts. This chain links TRBV28 with TRBJ1-2; D unclear. With 6 bases removed from V and 4 bases from J, the gap between germline ends came to 6 bases. The CDR3 covers 11 residues. In germline, CDR1 is MDHEN, CDR2 SYDVKM. The CDR3 DNA follows: TGTGCCAGCAGGGCGGTCTATGGCTACACCTTC. The encoded protein is CASRAVYGYTF.